This T cell receptor beta chain was obtained from a study of CD8 T cells in Susac syndrome. The study sequenced TCR beta in blood CD8+ and CD4+ T cells. V was shortened by 7 bases and J by 6 bases, with 17 bases between the two germline ends. Germline CDR1 and CDR2: SGHRS and YFSETQ. The CDR3 is 14 amino acids. Random hexamers primed reverse transcription of about 0.5 to 1 ug RNA. An immunoSEQ multiplex PCR amplified TCR beta CDR3 over 54 Vbeta and 13 Jbeta. MiXCR was run by TCRdb on the immunoSEQ multiplex PCR reads, yielding one entry per CDR3 protein. This repertoire shows some 150,000 distinct CDR3 sequences, approximately 96% found once; its top ten account for 0.2% to 0.25%.

The genes are TRBV5-1 and TRBJ2-1, with a possible D match to TRBD2 (7 bases). Sequencing input: CD8+ T cells from PBMCs. The source of this sequence is a human donor with multiple sclerosis. CDR3 sequence: CASLRGAGSNEQFF. The DNA for the CDR3 is TGCGCCAGCCTACGGGGGGCTGGGAGCAATGAGCAGTTCTTC.